Listed here are 15 T cell receptor beta chains from one sample, sequenced in a study of PD-1 blockade in classical Hodgkin lymphoma. Time point given: cycle 4 day 1 (C4D1), after more than five weeks of nivolumab. After autologous stem cell transplantation all patients relapsed, and prior brentuximab vedotin exposure differed between cohorts. Purified CD4+ T cells were obtained from thawed PBMCs through magnetic negative selection. Libraries were prepared by immunoSEQ multiplex PCR; TCRdb keeps only in-frame clonotypes and omits some of them. The table includes tens of thousands of clones, around 75% detected once. The starting material was CD4+ T cells from blood, obtained before the fourth cycle of nivolumab. The receptors derive from a human donor with classical Hodgkin lymphoma.

The rearrangement joins TRBV6-5 to TRBJ1-5; 11 bases match TRBD1. Germline-derived CDR1 and CDR2 are MNHEY and SVGAGI. V shed 8 bases, J shed 4 bases, and the junction held 4 bases outside the gene matches. This CDR3 has 14 amino acids. The CDR3 sequence is CASRDRGKNQPQHF. CDR3 in DNA: TGTGCCAGCCGGGACAGGGGGAAGAATCAGCCCCAGCATTTT.

A note on this clone: The junction departs from germline at one end; a sequencing error may be responsible. The chain recombines TRBV7-2 with TRBJ2-1; D may be TRBD1 (5 bases). The CDR3 sequence is 13 residues long. Germline assignment: CDR1 SGHTA and CDR2 FQGNSA. The CDR3 DNA follows: TGTGCCAGCAGCTTAGAGGAAGGGGCAAGGGTACTCTTC. Protein product: CASSLEEGARVLF.

This clone has just a few counts. The chain links TRBV10-3 to TRBJ2-7; 7 nucleotides line up with TRBD2. CDR1 is ENHRY, CDR2 SYGVKD, per germline. The CDR3 consists of 15 residues. V was clipped by 7 bases and J by 5 bases; unmatched bases: 14. CDR3 coding DNA: TGTGCCATCAAGGCTGACCCGGGGGGAGTGCACGAGCAGTACTTC. Its protein is CAIKADPGGVHEQYF.

The rearrangement joins TRBV6-4 to TRBJ1-1, with D perhaps TRBD1 (5 bases). Per the germline V gene, CDR1 is MRHNA and CDR2 is SNTAGT. V was shortened by 6 bases and J by 1 base, with 9 bases between the two germline ends. The CDR3 covers 13 residues. The CDR3: CASSYDRNTEAFF. The CDR3 DNA reads TGTGCCAGCAGCTATGACAGGAACACTGAAGCTTTCTTT.

The chain combines TRBV11-3 with TRBJ1-1; TRBD1 matches 7 bases. Per germline, CDR1 SGHNT and CDR2 YENEEA. This CDR3 spans 13 amino acids. The J segment lost 4 bases and the V segment lost 4 bases, leaving 3 bases of the junction unmatched. The CDR3 here is CASSSGGGTEAFF. In DNA, the CDR3 is TGTGCCAGCAGCTCAGGGGGGGGCACTGAAGCTTTCTTT.

This chain uses TRBV2 with TRBJ2-1; D unclear. Germline CDR1 is SNHLY and CDR2 is FYNNEI. With 7 bases removed from V and 1 base from J, the gap between germline ends came to 11 bases. CDR3 length: 14 residues. The DNA of the CDR3 is TGTGCCAGCATCGAACGCAGGTCCTACAATGAGCAGTTCTTC. It translates to CASIERRSYNEQFF. The full variable domain, its missing parts supplied by reference TRBV2 and TRBJ2-1, is EPEVTQTPSHQVTQMGQEVILRCVPISNHLYFYWYRQILGQKVEFLVSFYNNEISEKSEIFDDQFSVERPDGSNFTLKIRSTKLEDSAMYFCASIERRSYNEQFFGPGTRLTVL.

This clone is a singleton in its sample. J is TRBJ1-3 and V is TRBV30, with D unclear. V shed 2 bases and J shed 2 bases, with 10 bases lying between them. CDR1 and CDR2 (germline): GTSNPN, SVGIG (reference sequence). The length of the CDR3 is 14 residues. The chain's CDR3 is CAWSFGRAGNTIYF. CDR3 bases: TGTGCCTGGAGTTTTGGTAGAGCTGGAAACACCATATATTTT.

The gene calls are TRBV13 and TRBJ1-1, with a weak D call TRBD1 (6 bases). This CDR3 contains 14 residues. Between the trimmed V and J ends, which lost 6 bases and 4 bases, there was a span of 15 bases. Germline loops: CDR1 PRHDT, CDR2 FYEKMQ (reference sequence). For the CDR3, the DNA is TGTGCCAGCAGTAACAGGGTAGTGAGCACTGAAGCTTTCTTT. This encodes CASSNRVVSTEAFF. Filled out from reference TRBV13 and TRBJ1-1, the complete variable domain reads AAGVIQSPRHLIKEKRETATLKCYPIPRHDTVYWYQQGPGQDPQFLISFYEKMQSDKGSIPDRFSAQQFSDYHSELNMSSLELGDSALYFCASSNRVVSTEAFFGQGTRLTVV.

The chain joins TRBV6-4 to TRBJ1-4, with D uncertain. This CDR3 is 13 amino acids long. Trimming shortened V by 3 bases and J by 13 bases, and 15 bases separated the two germline ends. The germline gives CDR1 MRHNA, CDR2 SNTAGT. The CDR3 loop is CASSEVEGSGLFF. The CDR3, as DNA: TGTGCCAGCAGTGAGGTTGAAGGCTCAGGACTGTTTTTT.

The rearrangement uses TRBV7-9 and TRBJ1-4; 8 bases are shared with TRBD1. V dropped 5 bases and J dropped 8; count of bases not matched to a gene: 7. From germline, CDR1 is SEHNR and CDR2 FQNEAQ (reference sequence). There are 14 residues in the CDR3. CDR3 loop: CASSIGQGWEKLFF. CDR3 nucleotide sequence: TGTGCCAGCAGCATAGGACAGGGATGGGAAAAACTGTTTTTT.

The chain couples TRBV4-3 to TRBJ1-3; unclear D gene. Trimming took off 1 base at V and 4 bases at J, with 5 bases between the two ends. The CDR3 has 13 amino acids. The germline V gene has CDR1 LGHNA and CDR2 YSLEER. The CDR3 loop is CASSQVGGNTIYF. CDR3 sequence (DNA): TGCGCCAGCAGCCAAGTAGGAGGAAACACCATATATTTT.

A few counts support this clone. This chain connects TRBV21-1 to TRBJ1-1; TRBD1 reflects the table's D call only, with no check against the DNA. TRBV21-1 is shown as a pseudogene. This CDR3 spans 13 amino acids. CDR3 sequence reads: CASKGEMNTEAFF. The DNA of the CDR3 is TGTGCCAGCAAGGGGGAAATGAACACTGAAGCTTTCTTT.

The chain links TRBV9 to TRBJ1-6; TRBD1 aligns across 7 bases. The CDR3 length is 15 residues. Germline V gene data show CDR1 as SGDLS and CDR2 as YYNGEE. Trimming at V came to 0 bases and at J to 10 bases, leaving 7 bases not matched to a gene. The CDR3 protein is CASSVGQGEGSPLHF. In nucleotides, the CDR3 is TGTGCCAGCAGCGTAGGACAGGGTGAAGGATCACCCCTCCACTTT. Full variable domain (remainder filled in from reference TRBV9 and TRBJ1-6): DSGVTQTPKHLITATGQRVTLRCSPRSGDLSVYWYQQSLDQGLQFLIQYYNGEERAKGNILERFSAQQFPDLHSELNLSSLELGDSALYFCASSVGQGEGSPLHFGNGTRLTVT.

V gene TRBV2 combines with J gene TRBJ1-5; 11 positions match TRBD1. In germline, CDR1 is SNHLY, CDR2 FYNNEI. The junction had 10 bases not matched to a gene; V was cut back by 8 bases and J by 1 base. The CDR3 covers 17 residues. The CDR3 DNA sequence: TGTGCCAGCCGAGAGGACAGGGGGCTAGCGAGCAATCAGCCCCAGCATTTT. The encoded protein is CASREDRGLASNQPQHF.

This clone showed up just a few times. The rearrangement joins TRBV10-3 to TRBJ1-2; weak D call: TRBD1 (5 bases). Germline CDR1 ENHRY, CDR2 SYGVKD. This CDR3 is built from 13 residues. The germline V and J ends were trimmed by 6 bases and 2 bases, with 10 bases remaining between them. The CDR3: CAISGTDNYGYTF. DNA of the CDR3: TGTGCCATCAGCGGGACGGACAACTATGGCTACACCTTC.